This record covers a single T cell receptor beta chain. The CDR3 contains 14 residues. Per the germline V gene, CDR1 is SQVTM and CDR2 is ANQGSEA. Germline trimming cut 6 bases from V and 0 bases from J; bases unmatched to any gene: 3. The entry originates in a study of human T cells and chemical hapten exposure. TCRdb independently ran MiXCR on the RACE reads; one entry per CDR3 protein. The sample lists about 360,000 distinct CDR3 sequences, approximately 5.1% occurring once. The time point denotes: patch test 1, 2 weeks after DPC sensitization. Documented treatment: therapeutic diphenylcyclopropenone sensitization with weekly scalp DPC.

The chain recombines TRBV29-1 with TRBJ2-2; 8 bases match TRBD1. The source was whole blood, collected in connection with sensitization to the hapten diphenylcyclopropenone (DPC). This sequence was found in a woman in her 50s with alopecia areata. Some clones in this sample may be carry-over from other donors' samples. The CDR3 sequence is CSVLDRANTGELFF. The DNA of the CDR3 is TGCAGCGTCTTGGACAGGGCGAACACCGGGGAGCTGTTTTTT.